The entry that follows covers one T cell receptor (beta chain) sequence. What it binds is not known. This CDR3 is 15 amino acids long. The germline V gene encodes CDR1 SGHTA and CDR2 FQGNSA. The junction had 9 bases not matched to a gene; V was cut back by 4 bases and J by 9 bases. For TCRbeta, the library was prepared with unique molecular identifiers. TCRdb itself ran the PCR reads through MiXCR, one entry per CDR3 protein. The sample carries about 300,000 distinct CDR3 sequences, almost 8% recorded once. The data belong to a study of T-cell reconstitution after alpha-beta-depleted transplantation in children. Notes on the study in general: Newly generated T cells supplied most T-cell counts and diversity one year post-transplant.

The TCR was taken from a female patient aged 2-9 years who had a stem cell transplant for Fanconi anemia, so the T cells may come from the graft donor. The sequenced sample was peripheral blood, obtained 360 days after TCRalphabeta/CD19-depleted stem cell transplant. The V gene is TRBV7-2, the J gene TRBJ2-1; 10 bases are a match to TRBD2. CDR3 nucleotides: TGTGCCAGCAGCTCCGCCAGCGGGAGGGGCGGTGAGCAGTTCTTC. As protein: CASSSASGRGGEQFF.